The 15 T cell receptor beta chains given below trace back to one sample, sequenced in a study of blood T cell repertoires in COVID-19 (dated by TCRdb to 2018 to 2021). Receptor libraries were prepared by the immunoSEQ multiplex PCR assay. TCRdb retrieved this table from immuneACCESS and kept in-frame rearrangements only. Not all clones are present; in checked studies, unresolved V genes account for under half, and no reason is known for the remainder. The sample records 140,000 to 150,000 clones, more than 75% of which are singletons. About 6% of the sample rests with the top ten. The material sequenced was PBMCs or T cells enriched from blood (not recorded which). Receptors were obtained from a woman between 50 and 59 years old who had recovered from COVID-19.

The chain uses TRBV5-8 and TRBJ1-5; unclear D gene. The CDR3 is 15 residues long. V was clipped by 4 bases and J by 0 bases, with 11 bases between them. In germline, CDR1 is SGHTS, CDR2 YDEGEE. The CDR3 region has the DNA TGTGCCAGCAGCGGGCGAAGGTTTAGCAATCAGCCCCAGCATTTT. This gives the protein CASSGRRFSNQPQHF.

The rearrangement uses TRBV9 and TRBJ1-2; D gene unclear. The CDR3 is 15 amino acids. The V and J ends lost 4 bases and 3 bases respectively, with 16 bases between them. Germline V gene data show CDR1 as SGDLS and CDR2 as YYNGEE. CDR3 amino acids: CASSPLAREDYGYTF. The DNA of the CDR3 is TGTGCCAGCAGCCCTCTGGCCCGGGAGGACTATGGCTACACCTTC.

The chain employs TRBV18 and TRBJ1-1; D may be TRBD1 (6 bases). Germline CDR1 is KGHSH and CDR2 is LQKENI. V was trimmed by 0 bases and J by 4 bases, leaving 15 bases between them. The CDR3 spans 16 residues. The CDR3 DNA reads TGTGCCAGCTCACCACCGGGACAAATTGGGCGCACTGAAGCTTTCTTT. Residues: CASSPPGQIGRTEAFF.

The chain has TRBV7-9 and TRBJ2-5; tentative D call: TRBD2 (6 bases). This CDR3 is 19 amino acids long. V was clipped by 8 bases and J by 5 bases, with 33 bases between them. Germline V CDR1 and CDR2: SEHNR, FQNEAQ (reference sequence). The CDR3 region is CASSHQASRRGRPRETQYF. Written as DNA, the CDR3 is TGTGCCAGCTCGCACCAGGCCTCGCGGAGGGGCAGACCGCGGGAGACCCAGTACTTC.

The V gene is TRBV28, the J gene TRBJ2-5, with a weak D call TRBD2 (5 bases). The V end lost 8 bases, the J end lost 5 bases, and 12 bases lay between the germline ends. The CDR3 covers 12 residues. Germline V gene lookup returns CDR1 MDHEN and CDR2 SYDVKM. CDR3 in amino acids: CASAPEGETQYF. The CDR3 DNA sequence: TGTGCCAGCGCCCCTGAGGGCGAGACCCAGTACTTC. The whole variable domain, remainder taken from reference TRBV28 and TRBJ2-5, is DVKVTQSSRYLVKRTGEKVFLECVQDMDHENMFWYRQDPGLGLRLIYFSYDVKMKEKGDIPEGYSVSREKKERFSLILESASTNQTSMYLCASAPEGETQYFGPGTRLLVL.

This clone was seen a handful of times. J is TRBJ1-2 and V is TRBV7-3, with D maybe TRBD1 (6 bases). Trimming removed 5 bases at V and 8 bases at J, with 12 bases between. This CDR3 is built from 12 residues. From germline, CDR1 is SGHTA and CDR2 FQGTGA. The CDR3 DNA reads TGTGCCAGCAGCCACCGGGACACCGGCTACACCTTC. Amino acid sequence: CASSHRDTGYTF.

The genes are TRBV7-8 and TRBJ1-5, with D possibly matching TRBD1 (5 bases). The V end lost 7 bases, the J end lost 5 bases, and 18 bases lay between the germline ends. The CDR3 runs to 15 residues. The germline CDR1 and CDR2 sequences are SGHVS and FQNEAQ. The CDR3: CASTPGGGIHQPQHF. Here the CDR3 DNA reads TGTGCCAGCACCCCCGGGGGGGGGATTCATCAGCCCCAGCATTTT.

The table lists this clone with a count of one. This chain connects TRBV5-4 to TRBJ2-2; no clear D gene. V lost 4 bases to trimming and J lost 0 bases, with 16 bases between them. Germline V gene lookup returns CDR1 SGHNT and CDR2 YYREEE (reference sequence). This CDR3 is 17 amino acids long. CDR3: CASSPPRSESNTGELFF. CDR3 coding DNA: TGTGCCAGCAGCCCGCCAAGGTCGGAGTCGAACACCGGGGAGCTGTTTTTT.

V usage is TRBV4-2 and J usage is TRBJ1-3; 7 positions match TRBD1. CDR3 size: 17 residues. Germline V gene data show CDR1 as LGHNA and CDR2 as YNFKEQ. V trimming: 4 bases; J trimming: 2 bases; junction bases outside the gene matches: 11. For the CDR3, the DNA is TGTGCCAGCAGCCTAACCGAGGGGGCGTATGCTGGAAACACCATATATTTT. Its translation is CASSLTEGAYAGNTIYF.

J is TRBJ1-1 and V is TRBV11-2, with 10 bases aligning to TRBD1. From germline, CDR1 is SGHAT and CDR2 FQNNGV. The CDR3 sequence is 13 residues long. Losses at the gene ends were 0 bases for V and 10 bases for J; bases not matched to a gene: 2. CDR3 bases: TGTGCCAGCAGCTTAGACGGGACAGGGGCAGCTTTCTTT. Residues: CASSLDGTGAAFF. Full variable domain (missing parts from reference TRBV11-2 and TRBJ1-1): EAGVAQSPRYKIIEKRQSVAFWCNPISGHATLYWYQQILGQGPKLLIQFQNNGVVDDSQLPKDRFSAERLKGVDSTLKIQPAKLEDSAVYLCASSLDGTGAAFFGQGTRLTVV.

The CDR3 sequence: CASSLIILGDRYSTEAFF. The CDR3, as DNA: TGTGCCAGCAGCTTAATTATTTTAGGGGACAGGTATAGCACTGAAGCTTTCTTT. The chain has TRBV7-9 and TRBJ1-1; TRBD1 aligns across 8 bases. Germline-derived CDR1 and CDR2 are SEHNR and FQNEAQ (reference sequence). V dropped 2 bases and J dropped 4; count of bases not matched to a gene: 15. The CDR3 is 18 amino acids.

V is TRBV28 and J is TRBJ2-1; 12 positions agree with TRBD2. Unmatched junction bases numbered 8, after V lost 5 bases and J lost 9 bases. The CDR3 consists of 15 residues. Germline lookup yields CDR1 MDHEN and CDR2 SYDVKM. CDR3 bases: TGTGCCAGCAGTGGCGAGCTAGCGGGGGGGCGTGAGCAGTTCTTC. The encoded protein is CASSGELAGGREQFF.

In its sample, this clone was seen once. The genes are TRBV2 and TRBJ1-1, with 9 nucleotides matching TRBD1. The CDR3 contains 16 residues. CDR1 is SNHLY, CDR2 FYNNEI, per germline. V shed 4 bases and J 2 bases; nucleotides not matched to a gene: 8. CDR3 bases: TGTGCCAGCAGTGGCCGGGACAGGGTTGGAAACACTGAAGCTTTCTTT. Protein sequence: CASSGRDRVGNTEAFF.

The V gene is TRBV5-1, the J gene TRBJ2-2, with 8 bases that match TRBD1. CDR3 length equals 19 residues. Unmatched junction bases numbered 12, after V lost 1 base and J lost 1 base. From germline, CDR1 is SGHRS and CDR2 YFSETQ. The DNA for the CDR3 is TGCGCCAGCAGCTTGAGGGGTATCTCAGGGGGCTGGAACACCGGGGAGCTGTTTTTT. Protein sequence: CASSLRGISGGWNTGELFF.

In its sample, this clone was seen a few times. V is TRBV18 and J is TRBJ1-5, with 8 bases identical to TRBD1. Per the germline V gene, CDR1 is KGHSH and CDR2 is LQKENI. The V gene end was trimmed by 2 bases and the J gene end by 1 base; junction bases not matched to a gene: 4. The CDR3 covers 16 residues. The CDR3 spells CASSPGQGASNQPQHF. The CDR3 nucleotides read TGTGCCAGCTCACCAGGGCAGGGGGCGAGCAATCAGCCCCAGCATTTT.